These T cell receptor beta chains were read from a single sample in a study of shared clonotypes between healthy human individuals. This table comes from immunoSEQ multiplex PCR, and its TCRdb copy is limited to in-frame clones, with some not included. The sample shows 2 million to 3 million clones, around nine tenths of them seen only once. Sequenced material: naive CD4+ T cells sorted from blood. The receptors stem from a man aged 18 to 29 in good health. The CDR3 runs from the conserved cysteine through the conserved F or W. The order of the fields is CDR3 DNA, CDR3 protein, clone size, D gene, V gene, J gene. The D gene is left open where the match is weak. Size values are once, few and many counts, or a class for expanded clones, and some rows have none.

TGTGCCAGTAGCACCCCACTTGGAAGCACTGAAGCTTTCTTT,CASSTPLGSTEAFF,NA,NA,TRBV19,TRBJ1-1
TGTGCCAGCTCAGGGACAGTGAACACTGAAGCTTTCTTT,CASSGTVNTEAFF,NA,TRBD1,TRBV6-5,TRBJ1-1
TGTGCCAGCAGCCAACTACAGGGGGCGGCTGAAGCTTTCTTT,CASSQLQGAAEAFF,NA,TRBD1,TRBV14,TRBJ1-1
TGTGCCAGCACCCTGACACCTGGGGATACGCAGTATTTT,CASTLTPGDTQYF,once,NA,TRBV6-1,TRBJ2-3
TGTGCCAGCAGCGTAGCGGGAGAGGGTACAGATACGCAGTATTTT,CASSVAGEGTDTQYF,NA,NA,TRBV9,TRBJ2-3
TGTGCCAGCAGCCCACCTCCTCTCCTTTGGCGAGCCAATGAGCAGTTCTTC,CASSPPPLLWRANEQFF,NA,NA,TRBV7-9,TRBJ2-1
TGTGCCAGCAGCCGAGACAGGGACTTTGACTTT,CASSRDRDFDF,NA,TRBD1,TRBV5-5,TRBJ1-6
TGTGCCAGCAGCGCCGCCGGGACAGTCAATCAGCCCCAGCATTTT,CASSAAGTVNQPQHF,NA,TRBD1,TRBV9,TRBJ1-5
TGTGCCAGCAGCCGGGGTTCGGATACCGGGGAGCTGTTTTTT,CASSRGSDTGELFF,once,NA,TRBV9,TRBJ2-2
TGTGCCAGCAGCCAGGACCCGACAGGGAACGAGCAGTACTTC,CASSQDPTGNEQYF,NA,TRBD1,TRBV5-4,TRBJ2-7
TGTGCCAGCAGTTTCTTGACTAGCGTGGGGTCGGGAGATACGCAGTATTTT,CASSFLTSVGSGDTQYF,NA,TRBD2,TRBV25-1,TRBJ2-3
TGTGCCAGCAGCCTACTAGCGGGAGCGGACACCGGGGAGCTGTTTTTT,CASSLLAGADTGELFF,NA,TRBD2,TRBV11-2,TRBJ2-2
TGTGCCAGCTCAGCACCCGGGGCCGGAACAACTAATGAAAAACTGTTTTTT,CASSAPGAGTTNEKLFF,NA,NA,TRBV18,TRBJ1-4
TGTGCCGCCCAGGGGATGGATGGCTACACCTTC,CAAQGMDGYTF,once,NA,TRBV10-3,TRBJ1-2
TGCAGCGTTGGCGATGAGCAGTTCTTC,CSVGDEQFF,few,NA,TRBV29-1,TRBJ2-1
TGTGCCAGCACTTCCCGCGGGACAGTCTATGGCTACACCTTC,CASTSRGTVYGYTF,NA,TRBD1,TRBV6-6,TRBJ1-2
TGTGCCAGCACCCGGGACAGGGAAAGGAACGAGCAGTACTTC,CASTRDRERNEQYF,NA,TRBD1,TRBV6-1,TRBJ2-7
TGTGCCAGCAGCTTGGCCGGAAACACCATATATTTT,CASSLAGNTIYF,NA,NA,TRBV5-4,TRBJ1-3
TGTGCCAGCAGCTTAGCGCGACTAGGGGTCGTAGCAGGACCGGCTAGCACAGATACGCAGTATTTT,CASSLARLGVVAGPASTDTQYF,NA,NA,TRBV7-2,TRBJ2-3
TGTGCCAGCAGTTACTCTGGCGTCTATGCGCAGTATTTT,CASSYSGVYAQYF,NA,NA,TRBV6-5,TRBJ2-3
TGCGCCAGCAGTGGCAGTAAAAAGGAGACCCAGTACTTC,CASSGSKKETQYF,NA,NA,TRBV10-1,TRBJ2-5
TGCGCCAGCAGTCAAGGAAATACAGGGGGAGAGACCCAGTACTTC,CASSQGNTGGETQYF,NA,TRBD1,TRBV5-1,TRBJ2-5
TGTGCCATCTCTAGCGGGGCCCAAGAGACCCAGTACTTC,CAISSGAQETQYF,NA,TRBD2,TRBV10-3,TRBJ2-5
TGTGCCAGCACCCTGGGGGGGCTCTATGGGACCCAGTACTTC,CASTLGGLYGTQYF,NA,NA,TRBV5-6,TRBJ2-5
TGCGCCAGCAGCTTGGGGTCCCCCGGGGAGCTGTTTTTT,CASSLGSPGELFF,NA,NA,TRBV5-1,TRBJ2-2
TGTGCCATCAACAGCGGGACCACAGATACGCAGTATTTT,CAINSGTTDTQYF,NA,TRBD2,TRBV10-3,TRBJ2-3
TGTGCCAGCAGCTTAGGTGGACAGGTTTCCTACGAGCAGTACTTC,CASSLGGQVSYEQYF,NA,TRBD1,TRBV7-2,TRBJ2-7
TGTGCCAGCAGCATGACAGGGAACACTGAAGCTTTCTTT,CASSMTGNTEAFF,NA,NA,TRBV6-5,TRBJ1-1
TGTGCCAGCAGCCCCGACAGGGTCGAGCAGTACTTC,CASSPDRVEQYF,NA,TRBD1,TRBV7-2,TRBJ2-7
TGCAGTGCCCCCACGGGGTACGAGCAGTACTTC,CSAPTGYEQYF,NA,NA,TRBV20-1,TRBJ2-7
TGTGCCAGCAGCTTACCGCAGGGGGCCAAAGAGAATTCCTTC,CASSLPQGAKENSF,few,TRBD1,TRBV7-9,TRBJ1-2
TGCGCCAGCAGTCCGGACAGCCCTTCGTACAATGAGCAGTTCTTC,CASSPDSPSYNEQFF,NA,NA,TRBV5-1,TRBJ2-1
TGTGCCAGCAGTCAGATGGAACAGACCCAGTACTTC,CASSQMEQTQYF,NA,NA,TRBV11-2,TRBJ2-5
TGCGCCAGCAGCCAAGTTTTCGGTAGCGGGAGTTTCAACGAGCAGTACTTC,CASSQVFGSGSFNEQYF,NA,TRBD2,TRBV4-1,TRBJ2-7
TGTGCCAGCAGTGGGGCAGGGGGGTTGGGAACTGAAGCTTTCTTT,CASSGAGGLGTEAFF,NA,TRBD1,TRBV6-1,TRBJ1-1
TGTGCCAGCAGCACAACTAGCGGGGTCCAAGAGACCCAGTACTTC,CASSTTSGVQETQYF,NA,TRBD2,TRBV7-9,TRBJ2-5
TGTGCCAGCAGTCCATCAGGGGGCCAATACGAGCAGTACTTC,CASSPSGGQYEQYF,NA,TRBD1,TRBV28,TRBJ2-7